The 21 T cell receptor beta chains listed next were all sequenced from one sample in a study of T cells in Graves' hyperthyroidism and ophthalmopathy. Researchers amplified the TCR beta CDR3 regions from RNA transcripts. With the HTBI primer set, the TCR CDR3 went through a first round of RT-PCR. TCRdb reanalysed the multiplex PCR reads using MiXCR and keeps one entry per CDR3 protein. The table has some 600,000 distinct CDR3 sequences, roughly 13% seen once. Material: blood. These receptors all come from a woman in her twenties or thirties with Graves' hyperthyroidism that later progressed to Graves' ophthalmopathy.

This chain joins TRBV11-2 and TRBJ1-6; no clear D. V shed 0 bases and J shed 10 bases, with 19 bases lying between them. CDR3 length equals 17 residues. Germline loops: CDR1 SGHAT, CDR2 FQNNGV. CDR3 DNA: TGTGCCAGCAGCTTAGATCCAGACCCTCTTTCGAAGTCACCCCTCCACTTT. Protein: CASSLDPDPLSKSPLHF. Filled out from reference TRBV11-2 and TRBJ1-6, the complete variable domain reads EAGVAQSPRYKIIEKRQSVAFWCNPISGHATLYWYQQILGQGPKLLIQFQNNGVVDDSQLPKDRFSAERLKGVDSTLKIQPAKLEDSAVYLCASSLDPDPLSKSPLHFGNGTRLTVT.

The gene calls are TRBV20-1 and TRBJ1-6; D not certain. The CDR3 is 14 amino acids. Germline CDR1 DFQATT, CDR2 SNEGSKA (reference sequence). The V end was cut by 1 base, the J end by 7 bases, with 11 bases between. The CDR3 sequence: CSARVAGGNSPLHF. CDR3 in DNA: TGCAGTGCTAGAGTGGCAGGCGGCAATTCACCCCTCCACTTT.

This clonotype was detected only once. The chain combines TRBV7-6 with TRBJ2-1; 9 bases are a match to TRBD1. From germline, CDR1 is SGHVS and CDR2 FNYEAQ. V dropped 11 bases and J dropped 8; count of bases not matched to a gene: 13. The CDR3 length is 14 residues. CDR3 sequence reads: CARKRDREGYEQFF. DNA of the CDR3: TGTGCCCGCAAGCGGGACAGGGAGGGGTATGAGCAGTTCTTC.

CDR3 DNA: TGTGCCACAAAGAAAGGGGATGTCTACGAGCAGTACTTC. It codes for CATKKGDVYEQYF. The J gene is TRBJ2-7, the V gene TRBV10-3; a weak D match, TRBD1 (5 bases). Per germline, CDR1 ENHRY and CDR2 SYGVKD. V lost 10 bases to trimming and J lost 3 bases, with 16 bases between them. The CDR3 has 13 amino acids.

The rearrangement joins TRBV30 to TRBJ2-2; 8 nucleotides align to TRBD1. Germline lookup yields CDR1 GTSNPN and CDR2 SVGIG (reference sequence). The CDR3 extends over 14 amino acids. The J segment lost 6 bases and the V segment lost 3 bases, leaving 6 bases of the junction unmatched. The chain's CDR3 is CAWSPGQGPGELFF. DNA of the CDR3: TGTGCCTGGAGCCCCGGACAGGGCCCCGGGGAGCTGTTTTTT.

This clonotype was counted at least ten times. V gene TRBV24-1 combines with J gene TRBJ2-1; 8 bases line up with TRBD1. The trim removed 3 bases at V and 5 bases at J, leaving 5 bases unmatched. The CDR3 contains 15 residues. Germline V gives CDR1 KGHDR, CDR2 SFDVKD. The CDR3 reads CATSDPGQGDNEQFF. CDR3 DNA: TGTGCCACCAGTGATCCCGGACAGGGTGACAATGAGCAGTTCTTC.

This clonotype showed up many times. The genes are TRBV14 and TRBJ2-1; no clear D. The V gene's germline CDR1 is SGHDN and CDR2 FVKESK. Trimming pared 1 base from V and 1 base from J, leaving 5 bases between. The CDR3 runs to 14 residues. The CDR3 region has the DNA TGTGCCAGCAGCCAAGGGTGGTCCTACAATGAGCAGTTCTTC. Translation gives CASSQGWSYNEQFF.

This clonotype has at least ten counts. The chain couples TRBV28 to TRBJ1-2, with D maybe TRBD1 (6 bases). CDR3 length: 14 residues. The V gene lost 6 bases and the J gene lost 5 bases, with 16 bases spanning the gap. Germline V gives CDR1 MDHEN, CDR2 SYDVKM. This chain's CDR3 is CASRAQGGRYGYTF. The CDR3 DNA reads TGTGCCAGCAGAGCCCAAGGGGGGAGATATGGCTACACCTTC.

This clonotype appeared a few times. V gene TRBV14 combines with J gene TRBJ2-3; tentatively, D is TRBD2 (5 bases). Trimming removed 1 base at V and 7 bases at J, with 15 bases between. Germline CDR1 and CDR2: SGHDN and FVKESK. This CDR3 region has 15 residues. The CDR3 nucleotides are TGTGCCAGCAGCCAAGGTTCGGGGAAAAGGTATACGCAGTATTTT. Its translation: CASSQGSGKRYTQYF.

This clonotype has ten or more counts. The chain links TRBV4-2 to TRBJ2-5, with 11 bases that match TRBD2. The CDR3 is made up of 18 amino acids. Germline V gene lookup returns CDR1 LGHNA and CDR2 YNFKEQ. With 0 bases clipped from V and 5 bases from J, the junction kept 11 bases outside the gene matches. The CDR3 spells CASSQDSGSGRAQETQYF. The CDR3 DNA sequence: TGTGCCAGCAGCCAAGACTCCGGTAGCGGGAGGGCGCAGGAGACCCAGTACTTC.

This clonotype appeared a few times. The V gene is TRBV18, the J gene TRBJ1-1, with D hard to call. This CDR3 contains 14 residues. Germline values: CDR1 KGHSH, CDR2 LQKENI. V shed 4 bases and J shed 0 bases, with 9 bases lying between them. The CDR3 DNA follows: TGTGCCAGCTCACGAGTAGGGTTGAACACTGAAGCTTTCTTT. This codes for CASSRVGLNTEAFF.

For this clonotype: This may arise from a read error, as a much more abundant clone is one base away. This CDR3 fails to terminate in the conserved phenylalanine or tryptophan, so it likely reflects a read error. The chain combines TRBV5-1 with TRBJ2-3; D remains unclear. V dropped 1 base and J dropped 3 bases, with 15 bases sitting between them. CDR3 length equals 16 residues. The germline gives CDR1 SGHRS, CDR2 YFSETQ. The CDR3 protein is CASSLTPATQTDTQYL. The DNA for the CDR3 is TGCGCCAGCAGCTTGACTCCTGCTACTCAAACAGATACGCAGTATTTA.

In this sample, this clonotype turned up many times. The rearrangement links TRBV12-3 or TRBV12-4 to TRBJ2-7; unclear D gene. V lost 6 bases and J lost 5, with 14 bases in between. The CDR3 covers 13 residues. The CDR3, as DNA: TGTGCCAGCAGCTTCCAACACCTCAACGAGCAGTACTTC. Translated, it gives CASSFQHLNEQYF.

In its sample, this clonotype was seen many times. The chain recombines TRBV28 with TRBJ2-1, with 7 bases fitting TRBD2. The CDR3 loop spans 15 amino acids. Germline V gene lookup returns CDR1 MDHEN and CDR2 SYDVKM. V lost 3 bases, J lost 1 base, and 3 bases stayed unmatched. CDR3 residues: CASSFTGGSYNEQFF. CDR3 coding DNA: TGTGCCAGCAGTTTTACGGGAGGATCCTACAATGAGCAGTTCTTC.

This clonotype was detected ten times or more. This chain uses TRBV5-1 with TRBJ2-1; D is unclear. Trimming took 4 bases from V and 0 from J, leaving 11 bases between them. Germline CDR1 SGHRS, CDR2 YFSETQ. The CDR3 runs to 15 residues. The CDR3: CASSPVDGSYNEQFF. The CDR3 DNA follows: TGCGCCAGCAGCCCCGTTGACGGCTCCTACAATGAGCAGTTCTTC.

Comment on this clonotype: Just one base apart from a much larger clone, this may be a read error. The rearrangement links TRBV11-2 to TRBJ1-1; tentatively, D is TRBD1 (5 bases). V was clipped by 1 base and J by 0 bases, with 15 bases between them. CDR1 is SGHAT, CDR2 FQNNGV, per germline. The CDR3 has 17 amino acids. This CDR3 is CASSLAGLAPMNTEAFF. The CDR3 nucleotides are TGTGCCAGCAGCTTAGCAGGGCTAGCCCCTATGAACACTGAAGCTTTCTTT. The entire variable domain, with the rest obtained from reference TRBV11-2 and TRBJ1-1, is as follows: EAGVAQSPRYKIIEKRQSVAFWCNPISGHATLYWYQQILGQGPKLLIQFQNNGVVDDSQLPKDRFSAERLKGVDSTLKIQPAKLEDSAVYLCASSLAGLAPMNTEAFFGQGTRLTVV.

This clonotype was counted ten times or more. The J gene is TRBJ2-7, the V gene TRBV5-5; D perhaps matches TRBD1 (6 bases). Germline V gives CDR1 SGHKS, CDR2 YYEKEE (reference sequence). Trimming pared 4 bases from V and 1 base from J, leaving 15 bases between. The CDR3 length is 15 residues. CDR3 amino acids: CASSPRDIPSYEQYF. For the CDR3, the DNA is TGTGCCAGCAGCCCTCGGGACATCCCTTCCTACGAGCAGTACTTC.

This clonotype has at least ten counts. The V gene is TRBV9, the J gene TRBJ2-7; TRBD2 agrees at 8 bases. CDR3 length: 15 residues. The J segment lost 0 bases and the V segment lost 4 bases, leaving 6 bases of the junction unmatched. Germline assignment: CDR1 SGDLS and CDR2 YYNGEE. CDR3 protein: CASSLREGSSYEQYF. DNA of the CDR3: TGTGCCAGCAGCCTCCGGGAGGGGAGCTCCTACGAGCAGTACTTC.

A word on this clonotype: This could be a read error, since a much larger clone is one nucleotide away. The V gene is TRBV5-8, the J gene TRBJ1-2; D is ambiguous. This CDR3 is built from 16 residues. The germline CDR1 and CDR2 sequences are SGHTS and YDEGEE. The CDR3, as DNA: TGCGCCAGCAGCTTGACGGCCAAACAGAGGGATGATGGCTACACCTTC. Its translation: CASSLTAKQRDDGYTF.

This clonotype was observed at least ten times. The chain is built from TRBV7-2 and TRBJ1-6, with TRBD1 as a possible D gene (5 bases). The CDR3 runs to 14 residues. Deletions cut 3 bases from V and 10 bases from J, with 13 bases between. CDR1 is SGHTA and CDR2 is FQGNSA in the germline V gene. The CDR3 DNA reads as TGTGCCAGCAGCTTGAGAGGGGCGGACTCACCCCTCCACTTT. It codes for CASSLRGADSPLHF.

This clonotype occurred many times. CDR3 DNA: TGTGCCAGCAGCTTGATTGGGGACAATGTGGATGAAAAACTGTTTTTT. Translation gives CASSLIGDNVDEKLFF. The chain recombines TRBV5-6 with TRBJ1-4; tentative D call: TRBD1 (6 bases). This CDR3 has 16 amino acids. Trimming shortened V by 1 base and J by 6 bases, and 16 bases separated the two germline ends. Germline CDR1 and CDR2: SGHDT and YYEEEE.